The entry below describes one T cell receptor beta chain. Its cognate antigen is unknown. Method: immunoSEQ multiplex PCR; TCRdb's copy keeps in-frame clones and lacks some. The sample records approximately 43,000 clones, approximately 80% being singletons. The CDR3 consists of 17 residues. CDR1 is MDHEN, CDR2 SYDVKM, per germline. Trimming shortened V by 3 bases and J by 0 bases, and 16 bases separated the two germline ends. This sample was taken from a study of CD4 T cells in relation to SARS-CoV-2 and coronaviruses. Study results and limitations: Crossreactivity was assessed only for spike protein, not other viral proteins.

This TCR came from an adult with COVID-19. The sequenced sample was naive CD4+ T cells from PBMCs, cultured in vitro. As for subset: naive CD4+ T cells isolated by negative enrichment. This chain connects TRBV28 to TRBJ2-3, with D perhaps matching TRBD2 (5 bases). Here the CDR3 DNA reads TGTGCCAGCAGTTTTGTTATAGCGATAGGCAGCACAGATACGCAGTATTTT. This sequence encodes CASSFVIAIGSTDTQYF.